This T cell receptor beta chain was recorded in a study of T cell repertoires in cytomegalovirus infection. Overall study context: Signatures in public TCR beta sequences pointed to both CMV infection and matching HLA type. Study outcomes and limitations: Totalled public TCR beta family frequency picked out people who carried CMV plus the relevant HLA.

Germline V gives CDR1 SGHAT, CDR2 FQDESV (reference sequence). The length of the CDR3 is 16 residues. Trimming took off 3 bases at V and 5 bases at J, with 17 bases between the two ends. MiXCR, applied by TCRdb to the reads, yields one record per CDR3 protein. The sample includes 650,000 to 900,000 distinct CDR3 sequences, about 31% of them seen just once. Remarks on this clonotype: The antigen is unknown.

Source: cultured CD8+ T cells from PBMCs, taken from culture after CMV antigen stimulation. The clonotype originates from a human donor in good health (CMV status not recorded). Some clones in this sample may be carry-over from other donors' samples. The V and J genes are TRBV11-1 and TRBJ2-1; no reliable D call. The CDR3 spells CASSLKPGRRDNEQFF. The CDR3 nucleotides are TGTGCCAGCAGCTTGAAGCCCGGGCGGCGCGACAATGAGCAGTTCTTC.